The 22 T cell receptor beta chains below all came from one sample that was sequenced in a study of blood T cell repertoires in COVID-19. The assay was immunoSEQ multiplex PCR, and TCRdb's table has in-frame clones only and misses some. The sample contains around 250,000 clones, over 80% of which appear only once. The sequenced sample was peripheral blood. These receptors were obtained from a woman aged 40 to 50 who had recovered from COVID-19.

The V gene is TRBV15, the J gene TRBJ1-2; possible D gene TRBD1, 6 bases. Per the germline V gene, CDR1 is LNHNV and CDR2 is YYDKDF (reference sequence). V shed 8 bases and J shed 6 bases, with 22 bases lying between them. The CDR3 is 15 amino acids. DNA of the CDR3: TGTGCCACCCACTCCCGAGGGGGTTCTTTGAATGGCTACACCTTC. It encodes CATHSRGGSLNGYTF.

This clone was recorded once. This chain uses TRBV24-1 with TRBJ2-6, with TRBD1 as a possible D gene (5 bases). V was cut by 7 bases and J by 0 bases, with 15 bases left in between. CDR1 is KGHDR, CDR2 SFDVKD, per germline. CDR3 length: 17 residues. CDR3 amino acids: CATRAGRSSSGANVLTF. The CDR3 DNA reads TGTGCCACCAGGGCAGGGCGATCTAGCTCTGGGGCCAACGTCCTGACTTTC.

This sequence joins TRBV6-6 and TRBJ1-5; D ambiguous. The CDR3 spans 15 residues. Germline assignment: CDR1 MNHNY and CDR2 SVGAGI (reference sequence). Trimming removed 6 bases at V and 2 bases at J, with 14 bases between. As DNA, the CDR3 is TGTGCCAGCAGACCCACAGTGACGGGCAATCAGCCCCAGCATTTT. It translates to CASRPTVTGNQPQHF.

The chain employs TRBV10-3 and TRBJ1-2; D possibly corresponds to TRBD1 (5 bases). V was pared by 7 bases and J by 6 bases, with 12 bases between. CDR3 length: 12 amino acids. Germline CDR1 and CDR2: ENHRY and SYGVKD. This CDR3 is CAINGGPHGYTF. CDR3 nucleotide sequence: TGTGCCATCAACGGGGGACCCCATGGCTACACCTTC.

V and J are TRBV7-6 and TRBJ1-3, with TRBD1 identical over 7 bases. V was clipped by 3 bases and J by 0 bases; unmatched bases: 5. The germline V gene has CDR1 SGHVS and CDR2 FNYEAQ. This CDR3 region has 16 residues. The CDR3 spells CASSLGQPGSGNTIYF. In nucleotides, the CDR3 is TGTGCCAGCAGCTTGGGACAGCCCGGCTCTGGAAACACCATATATTTT.

The V and J genes are TRBV7-9 and TRBJ1-4, with TRBD1 as a possible D gene (6 bases). CDR3 length: 16 residues. V shed 1 base and J shed 8 bases, with 17 bases lying between them. Per germline, CDR1 SEHNR and CDR2 FQNEAQ (reference sequence). CDR3 region: CASSLVGTSRGEKLFF. The CDR3 DNA sequence: TGTGCCAGCAGCTTAGTGGGGACATCCCGGGGCGAAAAACTGTTTTTT.

This sequence joins TRBV6-6 and TRBJ1-1, with 7 nucleotides matching TRBD1. Trimming removed 5 bases from V and 6 bases from J; junction bases left unmatched: 9. CDR1 and CDR2 from the germline V gene are MNHNY and SVGAGI (reference sequence). The CDR3 is 14 amino acids. Here the CDR3 reads CASSINGQVPEAFF. CDR3 sequence (DNA): TGTGCCAGCAGTATCAACGGACAGGTCCCTGAAGCTTTCTTT.

The rearrangement links TRBV29-1 to TRBJ1-4; 8 bases agree with TRBD1. Germline CDR1 is SQVTM and CDR2 is ANQGSEA. The CDR3 consists of 14 residues. Losses at the gene ends were 5 bases for V and 8 bases for J; bases not matched to a gene: 10. The CDR3 coding sequence is TGCAGCGTTCAGTCGGACAGGGAGGAGGAAAAACTGTTTTTT. Amino acids: CSVQSDREEEKLFF. Looking up the rest from reference TRBV29-1 and TRBJ1-4 gives the full variable domain: SAVISQKPSRDICQRGTSLTIQCQVDSQVTMMFWYRQQPGQSLTLIATANQGSEATYESGFVIDKFPISRPNLTFSTLTVSNMSPEDSSIYLCSVQSDREEEKLFFGSGTQLSVL.

V is TRBV28 and J is TRBJ1-6; perhaps TRBD1 as D (6 bases). This CDR3 is built from 14 residues. Germline-derived CDR1 and CDR2 are MDHEN and SYDVKM. V shed 7 bases and J shed 6 bases, with 13 bases lying between them. The CDR3 bases are TGTGCCAGCACTCCGGGACAATTTAATTCACCCCTCCACTTT. As protein: CASTPGQFNSPLHF.

The V gene is TRBV6-4, the J gene TRBJ2-1; 8 nucleotides align to TRBD2. Trimming cost V 7 bases and J 3 bases; bases outside gene matches: 17. This CDR3 comprises 18 residues. Germline CDR1 is MRHNA and CDR2 is SNTAGT. The CDR3 spells CASTQRGGPALNYNEQFF. In DNA, the CDR3 is TGTGCCAGCACCCAACGGGGGGGCCCAGCCCTTAACTACAATGAGCAGTTCTTC.

The chain links TRBV7-9 to TRBJ2-1; 13 bases match TRBD2. The V segment lost 2 bases and the J segment 14 bases; nucleotides outside the gene matches: 15. CDR1 and CDR2 (germline): SEHNR, FQNEAQ (reference sequence). The CDR3 runs to 17 residues. In DNA, the CDR3 is TGTGCCAGCAGCTTAACTAGCGGGGGGGCTGTGTATAGGAACGAGTTCTTC. Residues: CASSLTSGGAVYRNEFF.

This chain joins TRBV6-1 and TRBJ1-5; TRBD1 is a possible D gene (5 bases). The CDR3 spans 14 residues. The germline V and J ends were trimmed by 1 base and 4 bases, with 8 bases remaining between them. CDR1 is MNHNS, CDR2 SASEGT, per germline. In DNA form, the CDR3 reads TGTGCCAGCAGTGAAGGGGGGGAGAATCAGCCCCAGCATTTT. This translates into CASSEGGENQPQHF.

The chain uses TRBV4-1 and TRBJ1-2, with 12 bases that match TRBD1. The V and J ends lost 2 bases and 4 bases, in that order; junction bases with no gene match: 20. The V gene's germline CDR1 is MGHRA and CDR2 YSYEKL. The CDR3 totals 21 residues. The CDR3 nucleotides read TGCGCCAGCAGCCAACTAACCTTAACAGGGACAGGGGGCTTTTACGGCTATGGCTACACCTTC. Translated: CASSQLTLTGTGGFYGYGYTF.

Remarks on this clone: At the DNA level, this CDR3 is encoded by other sequences in the same sample as well. The rearrangement links TRBV4-1 to TRBJ2-5; D call uncertain. Between the trimmed V and J ends, which lost 1 base and 2 bases, there was a span of 5 bases. Germline V gene data show CDR1 as MGHRA and CDR2 as YSYEKL. CDR3 length equals 13 residues. DNA for the CDR3: TGCGCCAGCAGCCAAGGGCTTCAAGAGACCCAGTACTTC. Amino acids: CASSQGLQETQYF.

J is TRBJ2-7 and V is TRBV9; a possible D gene is TRBD2 (7 bases). Trimming shortened V by 0 bases and J by 3 bases, and 13 bases separated the two germline ends. Germline CDR1 reads SGDLS; CDR2 reads YYNGEE. The CDR3 loop spans 15 amino acids. This CDR3 is CASSVGGGGLYEQYF. DNA of the CDR3: TGTGCCAGCAGCGTAGGAGGGGGGGGTCTCTACGAGCAGTACTTC.

The V gene is TRBV2, the J gene TRBJ1-2, with a weak D call TRBD1 (5 bases). The length of the CDR3 is 15 residues. Germline lookup yields CDR1 SNHLY and CDR2 FYNNEI. V lost 7 bases to trimming and J lost 8 bases, with 23 bases between them. The CDR3 nucleotides read TGTGCCAGCATTTTATCCCCAGGGCGCTTGGGGGGCTACACCTTC. This gives the protein CASILSPGRLGGYTF. Full variable domain (missing parts from reference TRBV2 and TRBJ1-2): EPEVTQTPSHQVTQMGQEVILRCVPISNHLYFYWYRQILGQKVEFLVSFYNNEISEKSEIFDDQFSVERPDGSNFTLKIRSTKLEDSAMYFCASILSPGRLGGYTFGSGTRLTVV.

The J gene is TRBJ1-1, the V gene TRBV7-9, with TRBD1 matching over 8 bases. The germline CDR1 and CDR2 sequences are SEHNR and FQNEAQ (reference sequence). The trim removed 5 bases at V and 1 base at J, leaving 12 bases unmatched. The CDR3 runs to 17 residues. In DNA, the CDR3 is TGTGCCAGCAGCACAGGGTGGGGAACAGGGGGGAACACTGAAGCTTTCTTT. Protein: CASSTGWGTGGNTEAFF.

The chain recombines TRBV12-2 with TRBJ1-5; TRBD1, the table's D call, lacks a check against the DNA. TRBV12-2 is a pseudogene segment. There are 17 residues in the CDR3. The CDR3 nucleotides read TGTGCAAGTCGCAAGACAGGGACGGGACGCGGCAATCAGCCCCAGCATTTT. Protein product: CASRKTGTGRGNQPQHF.

This chain connects TRBV6-5 to TRBJ1-1; no clear D. V lost 3 bases to trimming and J lost 1 base, with 6 bases between them. The CDR3 has 13 residues. Per the germline V gene, CDR1 is MNHEY and CDR2 is SVGAGI. The CDR3 nucleotides read TGTGCCAGCAGTTATACAGAGAACACTGAAGCTTTCTTT. Its protein is CASSYTENTEAFF.

The chain couples TRBV7-9 to TRBJ2-7; unclear D gene. The CDR3 extends over 13 amino acids. Deletions cut 5 bases from V and 3 bases from J, with 11 bases between. Germline V gene sequence: CDR1 SEHNR, CDR2 FQNEAQ (reference sequence). The CDR3 DNA sequence: TGTGCCAGCAGCATCGACTCTCGCTACGAGCAGTACTTC. As protein: CASSIDSRYEQYF. The full variable domain, completed using reference TRBV7-9 and TRBJ2-7, is DTGVSQNPRHKITKRGQNVTFRCDPISEHNRLYWYRQTLGQGPEFLTYFQNEAQLEKSRLLSDRFSAERPKGSFSTLEIQRTEQGDSAMYLCASSIDSRYEQYFGPGTRLTVT.

The rearrangement links TRBV5-1 to TRBJ2-1, with a possible D match to TRBD2 (6 bases). Trimming left V 2 bases short and J 2 bases short, with 8 bases between. This CDR3 spans 14 amino acids. Germline lookup yields CDR1 SGHRS and CDR2 YFSETQ. The CDR3 nucleotides are TGCGCCAGCAGCTTCGGAGGGACCTACAATGAGCAGTTCTTC. Protein: CASSFGGTYNEQFF.

In its sample, this clone was seen a few times. The chain uses TRBV7-6 and TRBJ1-3, with D unclear. The V and J ends lost 5 bases and 0 bases respectively, with 14 bases between them. The germline CDR1 and CDR2 sequences are SGHVS and FNYEAQ. The CDR3 runs 16 residues. In nucleotides, the CDR3 is TGTGCCAGCAGCCTAGGCCCCGGAGACTCTGGAAACACCATATATTTT. Translating gives CASSLGPGDSGNTIYF.